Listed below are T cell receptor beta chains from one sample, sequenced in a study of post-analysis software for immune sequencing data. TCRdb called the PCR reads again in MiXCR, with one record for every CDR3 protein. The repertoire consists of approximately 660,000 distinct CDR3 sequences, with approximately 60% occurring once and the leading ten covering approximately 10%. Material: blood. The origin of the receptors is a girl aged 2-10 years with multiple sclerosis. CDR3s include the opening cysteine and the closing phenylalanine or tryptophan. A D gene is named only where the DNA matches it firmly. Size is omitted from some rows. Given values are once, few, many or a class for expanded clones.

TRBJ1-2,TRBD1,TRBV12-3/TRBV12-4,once,TGTGCCAGCGGCTACAGGGGGTCCTATGGCTACACCTTC,CASGYRGSYGYTF
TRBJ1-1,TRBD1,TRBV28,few,TGTGCCAGCAGTTTGGCGCAGGGGGCAATGAACACTGAAGCTTTCTTT,CASSLAQGAMNTEAFF
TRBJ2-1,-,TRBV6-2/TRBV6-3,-,TGTGCCAGCAGCCAACAGGGAGGAGAGCAGTTCTTC,CASSQQGGEQFF
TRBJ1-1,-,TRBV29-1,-,TGCAGCGTTGGTGGGGACTGGGCTTTCTTT,CSVGGDWAFF
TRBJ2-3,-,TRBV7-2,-,TGTGCCAGCACGTCTCACCACCCCACAGATACGCAGTATTTT,CASTSHHPTDTQYF
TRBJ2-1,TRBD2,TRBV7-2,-,TGTGCCAGCTGTCTTCCCGGGACTAGCGGGAGGGACCTCAATGAGCAGTTCTTC,CASCLPGTSGRDLNEQFF
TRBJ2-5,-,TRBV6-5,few,TGTGCCAGCAGTTACAGTTCGGGGCAAGAGACCCAGTACTTC,CASSYSSGQETQYF
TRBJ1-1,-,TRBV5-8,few,TGTGCCAGCAGCTTGGAATGGCAGGGGACTGAAGCTTTCTTT,CASSLEWQGTEAFF
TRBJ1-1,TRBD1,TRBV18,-,TGTGCCAGCTCACTGGGACAGGGCCAATTTTTGAACACTGAAGCTTTCTTT,CASSLGQGQFLNTEAFF
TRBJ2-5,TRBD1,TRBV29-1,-,TGCAGCGTTGCTGACAGGGGAGACGGGACCCAGTACTTC,CSVADRGDGTQYF
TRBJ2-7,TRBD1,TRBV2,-,TGTGCCAGCAGTGAAGCCCCCAGGGGGTCCTACGAGCAGTACTTC,CASSEAPRGSYEQYF
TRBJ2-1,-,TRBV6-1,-,TGTGCCAGCAGACGGCTCGGGGGCGGCGGCGCCTACAATGAGCAGTTCTTC,CASRRLGGGGAYNEQFF
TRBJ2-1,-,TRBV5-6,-,TGTGCCAGCAGCTTGGGGGGCGTGGATCAGTTCTTC,CASSLGGVDQFF
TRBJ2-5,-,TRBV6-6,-,TGTGCCAGCAGTTACCTGGCAGGGGAGACCCAGTACTTC,CASSYLAGETQYF
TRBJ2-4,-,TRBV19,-,TGTGCCAGTAGTATAGGGAAAAACATTCAGTACTTC,CASSIGKNIQYF
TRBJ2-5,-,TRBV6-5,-,TGTGCCAGCAGTTACTGGTCGGGGGAAGAGACCCAGTACTTC,CASSYWSGEETQYF
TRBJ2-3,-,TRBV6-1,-,TGTGCCAGCAGTGAAGGGGATGGCACAGATACGCAGTATTTT,CASSEGDGTDTQYF
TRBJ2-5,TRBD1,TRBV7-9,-,TGTGCCAGCAGCTTAAATCCCCTGGGACAGGGAATGCGAGAGACCCAGTACTTC,CASSLNPLGQGMRETQYF
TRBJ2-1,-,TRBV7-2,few,TGTGCCAGCAGCCTTGGGGCGGCCAGGAACAATGAGCAGTTCTTC,CASSLGAARNNEQFF
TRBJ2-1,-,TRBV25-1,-,TGTGCTACCGGGGCATACAATGAGCAGTTCTTC,CATGAYNEQFF
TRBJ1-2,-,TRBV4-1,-,TGCGCCAGCAGCCAGCCGGGACACAAAGACTATGGCTACACCTTC,CASSQPGHKDYGYTF
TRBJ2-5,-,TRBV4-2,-,TGTGCCAGCAGCCAAGATCTAGGGGACGAGGGGCTAAAACAAGAGACCCAGTACTTC,CASSQDLGDEGLKQETQYF
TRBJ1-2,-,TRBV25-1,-,TGTGCCAGCAGTGAATTCAGGGGAGGAGACTATGGCTACACCTTC,CASSEFRGGDYGYTF
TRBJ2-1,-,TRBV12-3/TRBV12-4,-,TGTGCCAGCAGTCCCCTCCCTACGGGGGGCCTCTACAATGAGCAGTTCTTC,CASSPLPTGGLYNEQFF
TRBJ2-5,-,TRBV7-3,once,TGTGCCAGCAGCCTACGGGGCGATGTGACCCAGTACTTC,CASSLRGDVTQYF
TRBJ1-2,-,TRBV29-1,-,TGCAGCGTTGTCGCCACAGAAGTTTATGGCTACACCTTC,CSVVATEVYGYTF
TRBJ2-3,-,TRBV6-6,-,TGTGCCAGCAGTTACCAACAGAGAACAGATACGCAGTATTTT,CASSYQQRTDTQYF
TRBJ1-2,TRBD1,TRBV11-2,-,TGTGCCAGCAGCTTAGATCACGGGACAGCTAACTATGGCTACACCTTC,CASSLDHGTANYGYTF
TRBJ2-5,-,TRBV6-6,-,TGTGCCAGTTCGGGTACAGAGACCCAGTACTTC,CASSGTETQYF
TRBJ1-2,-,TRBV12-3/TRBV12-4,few,TGTGCCACGGAGGTTACCGTATATGGCTACACCTTC,CATEVTVYGYTF
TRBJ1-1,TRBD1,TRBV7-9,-,TGTGCCAGCAGCTTAGGGGACAGGGGGCCGATGAACACTGAAGCTTTCTTT,CASSLGDRGPMNTEAFF
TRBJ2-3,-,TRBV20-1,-,TGCAGTGCTAGAGAGGGTTCTAGCACAGATACGCAGTATTTT,CSAREGSSTDTQYF
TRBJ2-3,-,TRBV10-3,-,TGTGCCATCAGTGGCCCTCTCCGGCGGGATACGCAGTATTTT,CAISGPLRRDTQYF
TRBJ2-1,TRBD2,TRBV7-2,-,TGTGCCAGCGGCTTAGAGTCTAGCGGCGGTGAGCAGTTCTTC,CASGLESSGGEQFF
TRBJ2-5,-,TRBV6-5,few,TGTGCCAGCAGTTACTGGCCCTCTGTAGAAGAGACCCAGTACTTC,CASSYWPSVEETQYF
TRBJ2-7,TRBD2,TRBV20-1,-,TGCAGTGCTAGAGCAGGCAGCGGGAGGGCCTACGAGCAGTACTTC,CSARAGSGRAYEQYF
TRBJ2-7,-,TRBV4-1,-,TGCGCCAGCAGCCAAGTCAGGCGGGGCCCCGAGACGCCTTTCTACGAGCAGTACTTC,CASSQVRRGPETPFYEQYF
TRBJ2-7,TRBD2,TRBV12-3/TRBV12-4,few,TGTGCCAGCAGTTTAGCGTTGGTAGCGGGAGCGGTGGACGAGCAGTACTTC,CASSLALVAGAVDEQYF
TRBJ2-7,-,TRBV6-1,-,TGTGCCAGTAGCATACCTTGGGACGCCCGGACCCACTACGAGCAGTACTTC,CASSIPWDARTHYEQYF
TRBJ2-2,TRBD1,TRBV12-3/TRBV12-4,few,TGTGCCAGCACGACAGGGGGTGGGACCGGGGAGCTGTTTTTT,CASTTGGGTGELFF
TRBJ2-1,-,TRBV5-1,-,TGCGCCAGCAGCTTGGGGGAGGTATCGAATGAGCAGTTCTTC,CASSLGEVSNEQFF
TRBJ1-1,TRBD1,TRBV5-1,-,TGCGCCAGCAGCTTGGGAGATGTAGGGGGCCGTGGTGAAGCTTTCTTT,CASSLGDVGGRGEAFF
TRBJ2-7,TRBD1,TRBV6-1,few,TGTGCCAGCAATACTAAGGGCAAGACCGGGACAGGGTACTACGAGCAGTACTTC,CASNTKGKTGTGYYEQYF
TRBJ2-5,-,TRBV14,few,TGTGCCAGCAGCCTCAGGACAAATCAAGAGACCCAGTACTTC,CASSLRTNQETQYF
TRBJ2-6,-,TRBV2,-,TGTGCCAGCAGCCCGGGATGGAGCTCTGGGGCCAACGTCCTGACTTTC,CASSPGWSSGANVLTF
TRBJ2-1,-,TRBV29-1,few,TGCAGCGTCGTCAGGGAGCCAGCCTACAATGAGCAGTTCTTC,CSVVREPAYNEQFF
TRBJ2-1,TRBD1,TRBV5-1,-,TGCGCCAGCAGCTTGTTAGGACAGGGGGAGAATGAGCAGTTCTTC,CASSLLGQGENEQFF
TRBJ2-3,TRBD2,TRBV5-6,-,TGTGCCAGCAGCCCCCCGGGACTAGCGACAGATACGCAGTATTTT,CASSPPGLATDTQYF
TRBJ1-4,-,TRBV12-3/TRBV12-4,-,TGTGCCAGCAGTCCCTGGGGATTCGAAAAACTGTTTTTT,CASSPWGFEKLFF
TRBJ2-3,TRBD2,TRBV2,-,TGTGCCAGCGGCCGGGGGGGCACAGATACGCAGTATTTT,CASGRGGTDTQYF